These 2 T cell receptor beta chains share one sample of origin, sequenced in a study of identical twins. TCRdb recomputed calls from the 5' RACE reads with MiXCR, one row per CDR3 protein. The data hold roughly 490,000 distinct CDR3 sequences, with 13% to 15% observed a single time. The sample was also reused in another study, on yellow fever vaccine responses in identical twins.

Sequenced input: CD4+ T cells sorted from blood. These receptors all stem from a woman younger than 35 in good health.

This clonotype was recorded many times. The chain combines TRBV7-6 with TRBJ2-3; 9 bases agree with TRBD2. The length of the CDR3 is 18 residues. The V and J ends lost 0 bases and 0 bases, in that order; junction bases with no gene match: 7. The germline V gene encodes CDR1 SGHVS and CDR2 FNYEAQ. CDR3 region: CASSLASGGQASTDTQYF. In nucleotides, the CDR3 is TGTGCCAGCAGCTTAGCTAGCGGGGGCCAAGCTAGCACAGATACGCAGTATTTT.

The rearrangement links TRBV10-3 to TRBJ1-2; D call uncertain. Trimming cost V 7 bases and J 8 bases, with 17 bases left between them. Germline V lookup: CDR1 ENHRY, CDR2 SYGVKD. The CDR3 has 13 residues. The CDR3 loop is CAITGMPGGGYTF. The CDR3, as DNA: TGTGCCATCACTGGGATGCCCGGAGGGGGCTACACCTTC.